This TCR beta chain was captured in a study of T cells in women clearing cervical HPV infection. Study context: Blood came at first lesion visit for cases, post-clearance for controls.

Concerning this clone itself: The antigen is undetermined. Additional DNA sequences in this sample encode the identical CDR3.

Libraries were prepared by immunoSEQ multiplex PCR; TCRdb keeps only in-frame clonotypes and omits some of them. Its table records about 32,000 clones. HPV was found by MY09/MY11 PCR and dot-blot genotyping. Whole-study results and caveats: CIN3+ cases had significantly higher TCR repertoire richness than controls, but evenness did not differ.

The specimen sequenced was blood buffy coat. The sequence was obtained from a woman aged 18 to 75 with a cervical HPV16 infection that either progressed to CIN3+ or cleared (not recorded which).

CDR3 in amino acids: CASSYSPSGNTIYF. The DNA read from the CDR3 is TGTGCCAGCAGCTACAGTCCCTCTGGAAACACC. The rearrangement uses TRBV5-5 and TRBJ1-3; D is undetermined. The CDR3 end is not reached by the read, which stops 3 residues before it; the germline J gene fills it in. The V end lost 3 bases, the J end lost 0 bases, and 7 bases lay between the germline ends. CDR1 is SGHKS, CDR2 YYEKEE, per germline (reference sequence). This CDR3 is 14 amino acids long. Full variable domain (outside the CDR3, taken from reference TRBV5-5 and TRBJ1-3): DAGVTQSPTHLIKTRGQQVTLRCSPISGHKSVSWYQQVLGQGPQFIFQYYEKEERGRGNFPDRFSARQFPNYSSELNVNALLLGDSALYLCASSYSPSGNTIYFGEGSWLTVV.